Following are 3 T cell receptor beta chains from one sample sequenced in a study of cytomegalovirus exposure and HLA in healthy donors. Primers: 60 Vbeta forward and 13 Jbeta reverse. Assay: immunoSEQ multiplex PCR; the TCRdb copy retains only in-frame clones and omits some. Counted here are approximately 140,000 clones, approximately 80% occurring once; the ten biggest clones make up 8.8%. Sequencing used PBMCs. The receptors stem from a woman aged 50 to 60 in good health and CMV-seropositive.

The V call is TRBV5-4, the J call TRBJ1-1; TRBD1 might be the D (5 bases). Trimming pared 4 bases from V and 2 bases from J, leaving 12 bases between. Germline V gene sequence: CDR1 SGHNT, CDR2 YYREEE (reference sequence). This CDR3 region has 14 residues. This CDR3 is CASSRWTINTEAFF. The CDR3 bases are TGTGCCAGCAGCCGGTGGACAATTAACACTGAAGCTTTCTTT.

The rearrangement joins TRBV27 to TRBJ2-3; perhaps TRBD1 as D (6 bases). Germline loops: CDR1 MNHEY, CDR2 SMNVEV (reference sequence). The V end was cut by 3 bases, the J end by 6 bases, with 16 bases between. The CDR3 is 15 residues long. CDR3 sequence (DNA): TGTGCCAGCAGTTTGGGGCCTTCCACAGGGGATACGCAGTATTTT. As protein: CASSLGPSTGDTQYF.

This chain links TRBV7-9 with TRBJ1-3; TRBD1 matches at 8 bases. The CDR3 totals 18 residues. Per germline, CDR1 SEHNR and CDR2 FQNEAQ (reference sequence). The V segment lost 1 base and the J segment 5 bases; nucleotides outside the gene matches: 13. CDR3 nucleotide sequence: TGTGCCAGCAGCTTAGGTTCACCCGGGACAGGCAAGCGAAACACCATATATTTT. Translating gives CASSLGSPGTGKRNTIYF.